The rows below give T cell receptor beta chains drawn from one sample of a study of blood T cell repertoires in COVID-19. Here immunoSEQ multiplex PCR was the method, and the copy in TCRdb shows in-frame clones only, minus some. The sample has tens of thousands of clones, more than 80% seen once. Sequenced input: peripheral blood. The source is a man at least 80 years old with acute or convalescent COVID-19. CDR3s include the opening cysteine and the closing phenylalanine or tryptophan. The D gene is left open where the match is weak. Part of the rows lack a size; the others show once, few, many or a class for expanded clones.

j_call	v_call	clone_size	cdr3_length	d_call	cdr3_nt	cdr3_aa
TRBJ1-6	TRBV7-9	.	17	.	TGTGCCAGCAGCTTAGCGCACGGGGGAGTGGGTAATTCACCCCTCCACTTT	CASSLAHGGVGNSPLHF
TRBJ1-3	TRBV7-2	.	15	.	TGTGCCAGCAGCTTAGCCAGGGATAGTGGAAACACCATATATTTT	CASSLARDSGNTIYF
TRBJ1-1	TRBV2	once	13	.	TGTGCCAGCAAAAGGGGCGTGAACACTGAAGCTTTCTTT	CASKRGVNTEAFF
TRBJ2-7	TRBV7-2	.	17	TRBD2	TGTGCCAGCAGCGTCCCGATCCTAGCGGGAGGGGGTTACGAGCAGTACTTC	CASSVPILAGGGYEQYF
TRBJ2-7	TRBV6-5	few	13	.	TGTGCCAGCAGTATCCCCGGCTCCTACGAGCAGTACTTC	CASSIPGSYEQYF
TRBJ2-1	TRBV5-6	.	16	TRBD1	TGTGCCAGCAGCCCCCTGGCCAGGGGGCCCTATTACGAGCAGTTCTTC	CASSPLARGPYYEQFF
TRBJ2-3	TRBV2	.	16	TRBD2	TGTGCCAGCAGTGAAGCAGTAGTAGCGGGGACAGATACGCAGTATTTT	CASSEAVVAGTDTQYF
TRBJ2-7	TRBV7-2	.	14	TRBD2	TGTGCCAGCAGCGCCGCGGGGGGGCGTTACGAGCAGTACTTC	CASSAAGGRYEQYF
TRBJ1-2	TRBV10-3	.	16	TRBD1	TGTGCCATCAGTGAGTCTAGACAGGGGGGGGACTATGGCTACACCTTC	CAISESRQGGDYGYTF
TRBJ2-3	TRBV7-2	once	14	.	TGTGCCAGCAGCTTTTTGACGGGGGTGGATACGCAGTATTTT	CASSFLTGVDTQYF
TRBJ1-1	TRBV5-1	.	16	.	TGCGCCAGCAGCTTTGGACAGAGCTCGTTGAACACTGAAGCTTTCTTT	CASSFGQSSLNTEAFF
TRBJ2-3	TRBV28	once	15	.	TGTGCCAGCAGTTTAAGCCAGGGCGGCACAGATACGCAGTATTTT	CASSLSQGGTDTQYF
TRBJ2-4	TRBV5-5	.	14	.	TGTGCCAGCAGCAATGGACAGACAGAGGACATTCAGTACTTC	CASSNGQTEDIQYF
TRBJ1-4	TRBV12-3/TRBV12-4	medium-sized	13	TRBD1	TGTGCCAGCAGCTATGGGACAGGGAGAAAACTGTTTTTT	CASSYGTGRKLFF
TRBJ2-6	TRBV5-6	few	17	.	TGTGCCAGCAGCTTGGGAGACAGGCATTCTGGGGCCAACGTCCTGACTTTC	CASSLGDRHSGANVLTF
TRBJ2-3	TRBV7-2	.	14	.	TGTGCCAGCAGCCGTGGTGGGGCAGCAGATACGCAGTATTTT	CASSRGGAADTQYF
TRBJ2-1	TRBV10-3	.	17	TRBD1	TGTGCCATCAGTGAGTCGACGGGGACAGGGACGAGGGGTGAGCAGTTCTTC	CAISESTGTGTRGEQFF
TRBJ2-3	TRBV11-3	.	15	TRBD2	TGTGCCAGCAGCCCGAGAGCGGGGGGGGGAGATACGCAGTATTTT	CASSPRAGGGDTQYF
TRBJ1-4	TRBV28	.	14	TRBD1	TGTGCCAGCAGCCTAACAGGGGTGGATGAAAAACTGTTTTTT	CASSLTGVDEKLFF
TRBJ1-3	TRBV28	.	17	TRBD1	TGTGCCAGCAGCCAGGCCAGGGGGCTTCTAACTGGAAACACCATATATTTT	CASSQARGLLTGNTIYF
TRBJ1-4	TRBV6-1	.	15	TRBD1	TGTGCCAGCAGTGAGGACAGGGAGGGAGGCGAAAAACTGTTTTTT	CASSEDREGGEKLFF
TRBJ2-2	TRBV9	.	15	TRBD1	TGTGCCAGCAGCGGTGGGGACAGGAACACCGGGGAGCTGTTTTTT	CASSGGDRNTGELFF
TRBJ2-7	TRBV3-1/TRBV3-2	.	15	TRBD1	TGTGCCAGCAGCCAACCGGGGACAGGGTTTTGGGAGCAGTACTTC	CASSQPGTGFWEQYF
TRBJ2-7	TRBV4-1	once	15	TRBD2	TGCGCCAGCAGCCCGGGACTAGCGGGGGAGAACGAGCAGTACTTC	CASSPGLAGENEQYF
TRBJ2-3	TRBV6-5	.	15	.	TGTGCCAGCACCGGCGGTACGCGGGTAGGAGATACGCAGTATTTT	CASTGGTRVGDTQYF
TRBJ1-1	TRBV4-3	.	13	.	TGCGCCAGCAGCCAGACATACTACACTGAAGCTTTCTTT	CASSQTYYTEAFF
TRBJ2-1	TRBV28	.	14	TRBD1	TGTGCCAGCAGTGGGACAGGGGCGCTTATGGGGCAGTTCTTC	CASSGTGALMGQFF
TRBJ2-2	TRBV7-3	few	14	TRBD1	TGTGCCAGCAGCCGGGACAGGGTCGGCGGGGAGCTGTTTTTT	CASSRDRVGGELFF
TRBJ1-1	TRBV30	.	19	TRBD1	TGTGCCTGGAGGGTACCGGGACAGGGTATATCGGGCGGTAACACTGAAGCTTTCTTT	CAWRVPGQGISGGNTEAFF
TRBJ1-5	TRBV5-6	.	15	TRBD1	TGTGCCAGCGGCGCGGGACAGGGGGCCAATCAGCCCCAGCATTTT	CASGAGQGANQPQHF
TRBJ2-7	TRBV7-2	.	17	TRBD2	TGTGCCAGCAGCCCACCAAGGGGTAGCGGGAGATTGTACGAGCAGTACTTC	CASSPPRGSGRLYEQYF
TRBJ1-1	TRBV6-5	.	14	.	TGTGCCAGCAGCGCCCGGAGTCCGAACACTGAAGCTTTCTTT	CASSARSPNTEAFF
TRBJ2-7	TRBV6-5	.	15	TRBD2	TGTGCCAGCAGCCCGAGAAAAAGCGGGGGGAACGAGCAGTACTTC	CASSPRKSGGNEQYF
TRBJ2-7	TRBV6-5	.	15	TRBD1	TGTGCCAGCAGTCCGGGACAGCAAAGAGGCTACGAGCAGTACTTC	CASSPGQQRGYEQYF
TRBJ1-2	TRBV6-2/TRBV6-3	once	17	.	TGTGCCAGCAGTTCCCCCGGGAGGAGGGCCACTAACTATGGCTACACCTTC	CASSSPGRRATNYGYTF
TRBJ2-2	TRBV7-2	.	16	TRBD2	TGTGCCAGCAGCCAAGAACAGGCGGGGGTAGCCGGGGAGCTGTTTTTT	CASSQEQAGVAGELFF
TRBJ2-2	TRBV12-3/TRBV12-4	.	11	TRBD1	TGTGCCTCGACAGGGCCCGGGGAGCTGTTTTTT	CASTGPGELFF